Following are 18 T cell receptor beta chains from one sample sequenced in a study of T cell responses to AZD1222 COVID-19 vaccine. The repertoire was sequenced with immunoSEQ multiplex PCR; TCRdb's copy has only in-frame clones and lacks some. The table has some 180,000 clones, 85% to 95% seen once. Specimen: peripheral blood, collected 28 days after the second dose of the MenACWY control vaccine. The source of these receptors is an adult who received the MenACWY meningococcal vaccine as a control.

The chain links TRBV6-1 to TRBJ1-2; a weak D match, TRBD1 (6 bases). The CDR3 runs 15 residues. With 6 bases removed from V and 5 bases from J, the gap between germline ends came to 19 bases. Germline values: CDR1 MNHNS, CDR2 SASEGT. The CDR3 is CASRIQGQVDYGYTF. CDR3 in DNA: TGTGCCAGCAGGATACAGGGCCAGGTGGATTATGGCTACACCTTC.

This clone was found once. This chain links TRBV7-9 with TRBJ2-2; 8 bases are shared with TRBD1. The CDR3 length is 16 residues. V shed 3 bases and J 1 base; nucleotides not matched to a gene: 4. CDR1 is SEHNR and CDR2 is FQNEAQ in the germline V gene (reference sequence). CDR3 nucleotides: TGTGCCAGCAGCTTCTCCGGGACAGGGAACACCGGGGAGCTGTTTTTT. Its translation is CASSFSGTGNTGELFF.

The J gene is TRBJ2-2, the V gene TRBV9; D perhaps matches TRBD2 (5 bases). Germline loops: CDR1 SGDLS, CDR2 YYNGEE. CDR3 length: 16 amino acids. V was pared by 0 bases and J by 2 bases, with 11 bases between. CDR3 in DNA: TGTGCCAGCAGCGTAGATTCGGGGATTAACACCGGGGAGCTGTTTTTT. Its protein product is CASSVDSGINTGELFF.

The chain recombines TRBV29-1 with TRBJ2-2; possibly TRBD1 or TRBD2 for D (6 bases each). This CDR3 has 15 amino acids. V was shortened by 6 bases and J by 0 bases, with 14 bases between the two germline ends. Germline values: CDR1 SQVTM, CDR2 ANQGSEA. The CDR3 bases are TGCAGCGTAGCCCCCGGGGGCGCGAACACCGGGGAGCTGTTTTTT. This sequence encodes CSVAPGGANTGELFF.

The chain combines TRBV6-2 or TRBV6-3 with TRBJ1-4; perhaps TRBD1 as D (5 bases). Germline-derived CDR1 and CDR2 are MNHEY and SVGEGT. Trimming cost V 5 bases and J 8 bases, with 12 bases left between them. The CDR3 totals 13 residues. The CDR3 here is CASSLGAVEKLFF. In DNA, the CDR3 is TGTGCCAGCAGTCTTGGGGCCGTGGAAAAACTGTTTTTT.

This chain links TRBV6-2 or TRBV6-3 with TRBJ2-2; D unclear. Per germline, CDR1 MNHEY and CDR2 SVGEGT. The CDR3 has 12 residues. Trimming shortened V by 5 bases and J by 7 bases, and 8 bases separated the two germline ends. The CDR3 here is CASSKAIGELFF. In DNA, the CDR3 is TGTGCCAGCAGTAAAGCTATCGGGGAGCTGTTTTTT.

The chain joins TRBV25-1 to TRBJ1-4, with 8 positions matching TRBD1. The trim removed 4 bases at V and 6 bases at J, leaving 4 bases unmatched. Germline V gene data show CDR1 as MGHDK and CDR2 as SYGVNS. This CDR3 spans 14 amino acids. CDR3 bases: TGTGCCAGCAGTGTTGGACAGGGTTATGAAAAACTGTTTTTT. It yields the protein CASSVGQGYEKLFF.

This clone was observed once. The V call is TRBV19, the J call TRBJ2-3; D is unresolved. Trimming removed 5 bases at V and 1 base at J, with 19 bases between. The CDR3 is 17 amino acids. Germline V lookup: CDR1 LNHDA, CDR2 SQIVND (reference sequence). The CDR3 nucleotides are TGTGCCAGTAGTTTGACCCCTGAGGTTCCTCGCACAGATACGCAGTATTTT. Encoded protein: CASSLTPEVPRTDTQYF.

The chain carries TRBV5-1 and TRBJ1-2, with D maybe TRBD1 (5 bases). Germline loops: CDR1 SGHRS, CDR2 YFSETQ. V gave up 4 bases and J gave up 1 base, with 11 bases separating them. The CDR3 length is 14 residues. CDR3 bases: TGCGCCAGCAGCGATCAGACAGATAACTATGGCTACACCTTC. This encodes CASSDQTDNYGYTF.

The chain joins TRBV5-1 to TRBJ1-5, with D uncertain. Trimming pared 1 base from V and 1 base from J, leaving 9 bases between. Germline V gene lookup returns CDR1 SGHRS and CDR2 YFSETQ. This CDR3 has 15 amino acids. CDR3 residues: CASSLTGESNQPQHF. The CDR3, as DNA: TGCGCCAGCAGCTTGACGGGAGAAAGCAATCAGCCCCAGCATTTT.

This rearrangement joins TRBV7-2 to TRBJ1-5; D gene uncertain. V was cut by 3 bases and J by 0 bases, with 9 bases left in between. This CDR3 contains 15 residues. Germline V gene sequence: CDR1 SGHTA, CDR2 FQGNSA. The CDR3 here is CASSFGGNSNQPQHF. CDR3 sequence (DNA): TGTGCCAGCAGCTTTGGTGGGAATAGCAATCAGCCCCAGCATTTT.

The chain couples TRBV2 to TRBJ1-6; possibly TRBD1 for D (5 bases). V lost 6 bases and J lost 6, with 9 bases in between. Germline V lookup: CDR1 SNHLY, CDR2 FYNNEI. This CDR3 has 13 residues. Here the CDR3 reads CASSRDGNSPLHF. CDR3 DNA sequence: TGTGCCAGCAGCCGGGACGGTAATTCACCCCTCCACTTT. The full variable domain, in which reference TRBV2 and TRBJ1-6 provide the parts outside the CDR3, is EPEVTQTPSHQVTQMGQEVILRCVPISNHLYFYWYRQILGQKVEFLVSFYNNEISEKSEIFDDQFSVERPDGSNFTLKIRSTKLEDSAMYFCASSRDGNSPLHFGNGTRLTVT.

This clone was observed once. The CDR3, as DNA: TGTGCCAGCAGCTTAAGGACAGATAACTATGGCTACACCTTC. It yields the protein CASSLRTDNYGYTF. This rearrangement joins TRBV7-2 to TRBJ1-2; D might be TRBD1 (6 bases). The CDR3 has 14 residues. Germline assignment: CDR1 SGHTA and CDR2 FQGNSA. V dropped 2 bases and J dropped 1 base, with 8 bases sitting between them.

The V call is TRBV19, the J call TRBJ1-6; D not certain. The CDR3 spans 17 residues. Looked up from germline, CDR1 is LNHDA and CDR2 is SQIVND (reference sequence). With 3 bases removed from V and 2 bases from J, the gap between germline ends came to 14 bases. The CDR3, as DNA: TGTGCCAGTAGTATTAGGCGGGGAAGAACCTATAATTCACCCCTCCACTTT. It encodes CASSIRRGRTYNSPLHF.

The chain carries TRBV6-5 and TRBJ1-2; 9 bases align to TRBD1. After removal of 5 bases from V and 6 bases from J, the junction contained 10 bases not matched to a gene. CDR1 and CDR2 (germline): MNHEY, SVGAGI. This CDR3 comprises 15 residues. For the CDR3, the DNA is TGTGCCAGCAGTACGGGACAGGGTGGGAAACATGGCTACACCTTC. It is translated as CASSTGQGGKHGYTF.

For the CDR3, the DNA is TGTGCCAGCAGAGCAACGAACACCGGGGAGCTGTTTTTT. Translating it yields CASRATNTGELFF. This chain uses TRBV6-5 with TRBJ2-2; D uncertain. V was pared by 6 bases and J by 0 bases, with 5 bases between. The CDR3 consists of 13 residues. Germline V CDR1 and CDR2: MNHEY, SVGAGI.

This chain connects TRBV7-2 to TRBJ1-2, with 7 nucleotides matching TRBD1. The CDR3 has 15 residues. Germline values: CDR1 SGHTA, CDR2 FQGNSA. Losses at the gene ends were 10 bases for V and 4 bases for J; bases not matched to a gene: 15. CDR3 sequence: CANIVPGQRAYGYTF. The CDR3 nucleotides read TGTGCCAATATCGTTCCGGGACAGAGGGCCTATGGCTACACCTTC.

This clone was picked up one time. This rearrangement joins TRBV11-2 to TRBJ1-6; D unresolved. The germline V gene encodes CDR1 SGHAT and CDR2 FQNNGV. This CDR3 is built from 16 residues. V was pared by 2 bases and J by 0 bases, with 8 bases between. The CDR3 DNA is TGTGCCAGCAGCTTAAACACCGGCTCCTATAATTCACCCCTCCACTTT. Translation: CASSLNTGSYNSPLHF.